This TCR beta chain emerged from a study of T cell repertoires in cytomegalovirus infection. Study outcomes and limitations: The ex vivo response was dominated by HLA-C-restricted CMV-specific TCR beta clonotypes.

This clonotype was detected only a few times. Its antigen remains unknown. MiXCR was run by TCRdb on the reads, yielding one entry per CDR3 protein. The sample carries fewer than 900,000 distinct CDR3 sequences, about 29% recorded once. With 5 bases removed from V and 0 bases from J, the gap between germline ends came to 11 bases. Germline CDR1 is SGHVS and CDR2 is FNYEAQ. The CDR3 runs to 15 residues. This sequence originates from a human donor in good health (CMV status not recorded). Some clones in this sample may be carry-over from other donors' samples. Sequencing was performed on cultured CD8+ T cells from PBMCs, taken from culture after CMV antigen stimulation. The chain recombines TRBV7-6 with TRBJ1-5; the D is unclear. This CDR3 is CASSPWVDSNQPQHF. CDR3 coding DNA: TGTGCCAGCAGCCCCTGGGTGGATAGCAATCAGCCCCAGCATTTT.